Presented here are 6 T cell receptor beta chains from one specimen sequenced in a study of blood T cell repertoires in COVID-19. The assay was immunoSEQ multiplex PCR, and TCRdb's table has in-frame clones only and misses some. The table shows about 180,000 clones, with just over 85% occurring only once. The sequenced material came from PBMCs or T cells enriched from blood (not recorded which). These receptors were taken from a woman aged 18-29 years who had recovered from COVID-19.

The chain recombines TRBV5-4 with TRBJ2-7; D is possibly TRBD2 (6 bases). Trimming removed 3 bases from V and 4 bases from J, with 14 bases in between. Germline V gene lookup returns CDR1 SGHNT and CDR2 YYREEE (reference sequence). This CDR3 has 14 residues. CDR3 residues: CASSSGTALYEQYF. The DNA of the CDR3 is TGTGCCAGCAGCTCCGGGACTGCGCTTTACGAGCAGTACTTC.

The genes are TRBV5-6 and TRBJ2-1; 7 bases agree with TRBD1. CDR1 and CDR2 (germline): SGHDT, YYEEEE. V gave up 7 bases and J gave up 7 bases; unmatched junction bases: 11. The CDR3 has 14 amino acids. CDR3 amino acids: CASLRQGFFNEQFF. The CDR3 nucleotides read TGTGCCAGCCTTCGACAGGGTTTCTTTAATGAGCAGTTCTTC.

This chain connects TRBV9 to TRBJ1-6; weak D call: TRBD1 (5 bases). The CDR3 length is 13 residues. Germline-derived CDR1 and CDR2 are SGDLS and YYNGEE. Trimming cost V 5 bases and J 11 bases, with 14 bases left between them. The CDR3 is CASRRGDSTPLHF. The CDR3 DNA reads as TGTGCCAGCAGGCGGGGGGATTCGACACCCCTCCACTTT.

The rearrangement links TRBV15 to TRBJ1-2; D is uncertain. The V gene lost 0 bases and the J gene lost 8 bases, with 19 bases spanning the gap. The CDR3 is 16 residues long. The germline V gene encodes CDR1 LNHNV and CDR2 YYDKDF (reference sequence). The CDR3 coding sequence is TGTGCCACCAGCAGAGATGATTTTAGGCGCGGGGTAGGCTACACCTTC. This sequence encodes CATSRDDFRRGVGYTF.

This sequence joins TRBV9 and TRBJ2-7, with D possibly TRBD2 on 6 matching bases. The CDR3 consists of 15 residues. The V end was cut by 7 bases, the J end by 0 bases, with 17 bases between. Germline V gives CDR1 SGDLS, CDR2 YYNGEE. The CDR3 protein is CASSVSGQSSYEQYF. The CDR3 coding sequence is TGTGCCAGCTCCGTAAGCGGGCAAAGCTCCTACGAGCAGTACTTC.

The chain recombines TRBV28 with TRBJ1-5; D unclear. CDR3 size: 15 residues. The V gene's germline CDR1 is MDHEN and CDR2 SYDVKM. Trimming left V 9 bases short and J 0 bases short, with 15 bases between. The CDR3 is CASAWERVSNQPQHF. CDR3 coding DNA: TGTGCCAGTGCGTGGGAGAGAGTTAGCAATCAGCCCCAGCATTTT.